Listed below are T cell receptor beta chains from one sample, sequenced in a study of blood T cells in healthy people across ages. TCRdb passed the 5' RACE reads through MiXCR, listing each CDR3 protein once. This table has about 1.6 million distinct CDR3 sequences, roughly 32% appearing once. The sample was blood. These receptors were taken from a woman in her twenties or thirties in good health. Both conserved end residues are trimmed from each CDR3. A D gene is named only where the DNA matches it firmly.

j_call | v_call | d_call | cdr3_aa
TRBJ2-1 | TRBV3-1 | TRBD2 | ASSQGEGYNEQF
TRBJ2-3 | TRBV6-4 | NA | ASSRGPADTQY
TRBJ1-1 | TRBV6-5 | NA | ASSYSKLTEAF
TRBJ2-1 | TRBV10-3 | NA | ASSESNYEQF
TRBJ2-4 | TRBV9 | NA | ASSRTLDAKNIQY
TRBJ2-5 | TRBV5-1 | TRBD2 | ASSEQGRGGETQY
TRBJ2-7 | TRBV6-1 | NA | ATIGQRSYEQY
TRBJ1-6 | TRBV5-1 | NA | ASSTGTAASNSPLH
TRBJ2-4 | TRBV5-1 | TRBD1 | ASSPGQGGYGNIQY
TRBJ2-3 | TRBV7-7 | TRBD2 | ASSPGTSGRPDTQY
TRBJ1-1 | TRBV30 | TRBD1 | ARSDRRNTEAF
TRBJ1-4 | TRBV18 | TRBD1 | ASSPWGQGEEKLF
TRBJ2-7 | TRBV25-1 | TRBD1 | ASSASGGQGYEQY
TRBJ2-7 | TRBV30 | NA | AWSVRGEQY
TRBJ1-1 | TRBV7-2 | TRBD1 | ASSTRTGTTEAF
TRBJ1-2 | TRBV4-1 | NA | ASSRSIGIYYGYT
TRBJ2-7 | TRBV29-1 | NA | SVKARSYEQY
TRBJ2-1 | TRBV20-1 | NA | SANQRIEPSLQF
TRBJ2-1 | TRBV28 | NA | ASRSYPGVLGDEQF
TRBJ2-5 | TRBV29-1 | NA | SVEGTRDSTNEQY
TRBJ2-1 | TRBV7-7 | NA | ASSPSGIEQF
TRBJ1-2 | TRBV28 | NA | ASTQGRTNYGYT
TRBJ2-5 | TRBV29-1 | TRBD1 | NVEERGGGETQY
TRBJ2-4 | TRBV2 | NA | ASSAIREREWNIQY
TRBJ2-7 | TRBV20-1 | NA | SGESSYEQY
TRBJ2-1 | TRBV20-1 | TRBD2 | SARSSGGASEQF
TRBJ2-1 | TRBV9 | TRBD2 | ASGLAGAGNERF
TRBJ1-2 | TRBV3-1 | NA | ASSQSEYGYT
TRBJ2-3 | TRBV7-2 | TRBD2 | ASRPRGSGNTDTQY
TRBJ2-5 | TRBV5-1 | TRBD2 | ASTGSGRGETQY
TRBJ2-1 | TRBV7-3 | NA | ASSSTGSSDNEQF
TRBJ1-1 | TRBV6-5 | NA | ASKTALNTEAF
TRBJ2-1 | TRBV7-9 | NA | ASSPGSSEHF
TRBJ2-3 | TRBV7-2 | NA | ASSLGGGPNTDTQY
NA | TRBV7-3 | NA | ASSLMGTGSNEQY